Included here is one T cell receptor (beta chain) sequence, with context. Antigen: not known. This sample is drawn from a study of vaccination and CD4 T cells after COVID-19. The V gene lost 6 bases and the J gene lost 2 bases, with 14 bases spanning the gap. Germline lookup yields CDR1 DFQATT and CDR2 SNEGSKA (reference sequence). This CDR3 has 14 amino acids. Treatment defined: approximately 9-day PBMC culture with coronavirus spike peptide pools or control peptides (ViraFEST assay). ViraFEST enlarged antigen-specific T cell populations with peptide pools and afterwards sequenced TCRs. After being plated at around 2 million per well, PBMCs were cultured with approximately 9.9 IU/ml IL-2 and roughly 10 ug/ml peptide pools. Broader study findings: Median SARS-CoV-2-reactive clonotypes rose from approximately 21 to 38, not significantly.

Sequenced with the Oncomine TCR Beta short-read assay was DNA taken from cultured CD4+ T cells. Cultured CD4+ T cells were the source of extracted genomic DNA. TCRdb reprocessed the PCR reads via MiXCR and lists one record per CDR3 protein. The sample comprises approximately 4,600 distinct CDR3 sequences, about 30% of which are singletons, and 30% to 35% rests with the top ten. Material for sequencing was CD4+ T cells from blood, cultured in vitro. The genes are TRBV20-1 and TRBJ2-1, with D possibly matching TRBD2 (5 bases). This TCR was recovered from a human donor who had recovered from COVID-19. CDR3 in DNA: TGCAGTGCCGTCCGGGGAGTTCCCTACAATGAGCAGTTCTTC. Translation: CSAVRGVPYNEQFF.